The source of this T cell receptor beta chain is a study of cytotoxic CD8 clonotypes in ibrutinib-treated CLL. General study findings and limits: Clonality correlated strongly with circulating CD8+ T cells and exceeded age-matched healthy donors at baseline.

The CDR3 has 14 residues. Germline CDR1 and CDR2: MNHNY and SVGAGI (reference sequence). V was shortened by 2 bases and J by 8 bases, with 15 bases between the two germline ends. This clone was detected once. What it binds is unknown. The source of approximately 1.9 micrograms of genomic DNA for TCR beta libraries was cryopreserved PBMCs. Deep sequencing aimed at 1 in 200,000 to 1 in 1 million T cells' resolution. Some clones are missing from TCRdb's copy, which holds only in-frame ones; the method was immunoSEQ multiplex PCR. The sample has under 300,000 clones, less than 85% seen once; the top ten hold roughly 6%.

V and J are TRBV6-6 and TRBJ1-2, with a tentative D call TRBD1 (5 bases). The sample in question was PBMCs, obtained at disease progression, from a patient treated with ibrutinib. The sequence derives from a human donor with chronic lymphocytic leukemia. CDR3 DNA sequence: TGTGCCAGCAGTTACCCCGGGACGGATGGAGGCTACACCTTC. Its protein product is CASSYPGTDGGYTF.